This entry lists 30 T cell receptor beta chains sequenced from one sample in a study of post-analysis software for immune sequencing data. General study results and limits: Controls showed lower frequencies than patients for a few TRBV segments, and TRBV5-6, TRBV5-1 and TRBV20-1 were among these.

The library was made from cDNA and included unique molecular identifiers. MiXCR, run by TCRdb on the PCR reads, gives a single entry per CDR3 protein. The sample records fewer than 900,000 distinct CDR3 sequences, 46% being singletons. These receptors' targets are unknown. The sample consisted of blood. These receptors were collected from a girl under 18 with multiple sclerosis.

In nucleotides, the CDR3 is TGTGCCTGGGGGGGACCCAATCAGCCCCAGCATTTT. It encodes CAWGGPNQPQHF. This rearrangement joins TRBV30 to TRBJ1-5; D possibly corresponds to TRBD1 (5 bases). CDR1 and CDR2 (germline): GTSNPN, SVGIG (reference sequence). The CDR3 loop spans 12 amino acids. With 5 bases removed from V and 3 bases from J, the gap between germline ends came to 8 bases. The whole variable domain, remainder taken from reference TRBV30 and TRBJ1-5, is SQTIHQWPATLVQPVGSPLSLECTVEGTSNPNLYWYRQAAGRGLQLLFYSVGIGQISSEVPQNLSASRPQDRQFILSSKKLLLSDSGFYLCAWGGPNQPQHFGDGTRLSIL.

This clonotype occurred once. This CDR3 is missing its conserved last phenylalanine or tryptophan, likely due to a read error. The DNA is left out, because the CDR3 cannot be placed on it with certainty; the CDR3 is given as TCRdb lists it. This chain joins TRBV7-2 and TRBJ2-6; the table's D call, TRBD2, has no DNA check behind it. CDR1 and CDR2 (germline): SGHTA, FQGNSA. The CDR3 region is 8 residues in length, termini included. The CDR3 spells CASRLPPS.

This chain uses TRBV6-5 with TRBJ2-5; D not resolved. V was shortened by 2 bases and J by 2 bases, with 12 bases between the two germline ends. The CDR3 is 15 residues long. The V gene's germline CDR1 is MNHEY and CDR2 SVGAGI. CDR3 DNA sequence: TGTGCCAGCAGTTACGACCTCGGCCAACAAGAGACCCAGTACTTC. It encodes CASSYDLGQQETQYF.

V usage is TRBV29-1 and J usage is TRBJ2-5, with 8 bases aligning to TRBD2. The J call is doubtful: the DNA matches TRBJ2-7 better. Per the germline V gene, CDR1 is SQVTM and CDR2 is ANQGSEA. CDR3 length equals 13 residues. The CDR3 region has the DNA TGCAGCGTTGAGGCGAGCGGGAGCAACGAGCAGTACTTC. As protein: CSVEASGSNEQYF.

The chain joins TRBV11-3 to TRBJ2-5; D unclear. CDR1 and CDR2 from the germline V gene are SGHNT and YENEEA. The ends were cut back, 7 bases at V and 11 bases at J, with 20 bases in the middle. The CDR3 contains 13 residues. In nucleotides, the CDR3 is TGTGCCAGCACCGCTGATTCAGGCAATGAGCAGTACTTC. Its protein is CASTADSGNEQYF.

The gene calls are TRBV6-2 or TRBV6-3 and TRBJ2-1; D ambiguous. The germline CDR1 and CDR2 sequences are MNHEY and SVGEGT. V was trimmed by 7 bases and J by 5 bases, leaving 15 bases between them. The CDR3 sequence is 14 residues long. For the CDR3, the DNA is TGTGCCAGCATTAGGGCATGGGCGGACAATGAGCAGTTCTTC. This translates into CASIRAWADNEQFF.

The gene calls are TRBV24-1 and TRBJ1-2; 9 bases align to TRBD1. Germline CDR1 is KGHDR and CDR2 is SFDVKD. J was trimmed by 8 bases and V by 2 bases; bases with no gene match: 5. The CDR3 has 14 amino acids. Here the CDR3 reads CATSDWGQGEGYTF. The CDR3 region has the DNA TGTGCCACCAGTGATTGGGGACAGGGTGAGGGCTACACCTTC.

The chain uses TRBV12-3 or TRBV12-4 and TRBJ2-1; tentative D call: TRBD1 (5 bases). The DNA end is more similar to TRBJ2-7, so the J call may be wrong. This CDR3 has 14 amino acids. The chain's CDR3 is CASSLSAGFGEQYF. The CDR3 DNA reads TGTGCCAGCAGTTTGTCGGCAGGGTTTGGTGAGCAGTACTTC.

The CDR3 reads CASSVGACTQYF. The CDR3 DNA reads as TGTGCCAGCAGCGTAGGGGCGTGCACGCAGTATTTT. The chain links TRBV21-1 to TRBJ2-3; the table gives TRBD1 as D, unverified against the DNA. TRBV21-1 is shown as a pseudogene. CDR3 size: 12 residues.

The chain carries TRBV25-1 and TRBJ2-2; D is uncertain. Trimming took off 7 bases at V and 7 bases at J, with 10 bases between the two ends. From germline, CDR1 is MGHDK and CDR2 SYGVNS. This CDR3 comprises 12 residues. This CDR3 reads CASTERIGELFF. As DNA, the CDR3 is TGTGCCAGCACCGAAAGGATCGGGGAGCTGTTTTTT.

The chain employs TRBV7-2 and TRBJ2-3; D gene ambiguous. Germline V gene sequence: CDR1 SGHTA, CDR2 FQGNSA. With 1 base removed from V and 2 bases from J, the gap between germline ends came to 7 bases. The CDR3 is 14 residues long. DNA for the CDR3: TGTGCCAGCAGCTTAGAAAAGAACACAGATACGCAGTATTTT. Translation gives CASSLEKNTDTQYF.

Only a few counts were recorded for this clonotype. This sequence joins TRBV12-3 or TRBV12-4 and TRBJ1-1, with TRBD1 as a possible D gene (5 bases). V lost 2 bases to trimming and J lost 1 base, with 8 bases between them. There are 14 residues in the CDR3. The CDR3 reads CASSLSQGNTEAFF. CDR3 nucleotide sequence: TGTGCCAGCAGTTTAAGCCAGGGGAACACTGAAGCTTTCTTT.

The chain recombines TRBV30 with TRBJ2-7; D unresolved. The J call may be in error: the DNA end matches TRBJ2-5 better. In germline, CDR1 is GTSNPN, CDR2 SVGIG (reference sequence). The CDR3 contains 12 residues. The DNA of the CDR3 is TGTGCCTGGAGGCAACGACAAGAGACCCAGTACTTC. It codes for CAWRQRQETQYF.

The genes are TRBV15 and TRBJ1-4; D perhaps matches TRBD1 (5 bases). The germline gives CDR1 LNHNV, CDR2 YYDKDF (reference sequence). Trimming pared 5 bases from V and 7 bases from J, leaving 14 bases between. The CDR3 totals 14 residues. The CDR3 DNA follows: TGTGCCACCAGCCCGGGGGGGGTAGGTGAAAAACTGTTTTTT. It is translated as CATSPGGVGEKLFF.

In the case of this clonotype: A much larger clonotype is one base distant, so this may be a read error. The chain couples TRBV12-3 or TRBV12-4 to TRBJ2-5; a possible D gene is TRBD2 (5 bases). The CDR3 totals 15 residues. Trimming stripped 0 bases from V and 1 base from J, with 9 bases between. This CDR3 reads CASSLASVSQETQYF. The CDR3 bases are TGTGCCAGCAGTTTAGCTAGCGTGAGCCAAGAGACCCAGTACTTC.

J is TRBJ2-7 and V is TRBV6-1; D gene uncertain. CDR1 is MNHNS and CDR2 is SASEGT in the germline V gene. The CDR3 sequence is 15 residues long. V was clipped by 2 bases and J by 0 bases, with 11 bases between them. In DNA, the CDR3 is TGTGCCAGCAGTGAACTGGGGTCCTACTCCTACGAGCAGTACTTC. Translating it yields CASSELGSYSYEQYF.

This clonotype was detected a few times. The chain joins TRBV11-2 to TRBJ2-1; D possibly corresponds to TRBD2 (6 bases). The germline gives CDR1 SGHAT, CDR2 FQNNGV. The CDR3 covers 15 residues. The V end lost 4 bases, the J end lost 9 bases, and 19 bases lay between the germline ends. The CDR3 reads CASSSGETRLGEQFF. The CDR3 DNA follows: TGTGCCAGCAGCTCCGGTGAGACTAGGCTGGGTGAGCAGTTCTTC. Filled out from reference TRBV11-2 and TRBJ2-1, the complete variable domain reads EAGVAQSPRYKIIEKRQSVAFWCNPISGHATLYWYQQILGQGPKLLIQFQNNGVVDDSQLPKDRFSAERLKGVDSTLKIQPAKLEDSAVYLCASSSGETRLGEQFFGPGTRLTVL.

J is TRBJ2-3 and V is TRBV15; D unresolved. The length of the CDR3 is 13 residues. V lost 4 bases and J lost 2, with 7 bases in between. CDR1 and CDR2 from the germline V gene are LNHNV and YYDKDF (reference sequence). This CDR3 is CATSKRPTDTQYF. CDR3 DNA sequence: TGTGCCACCAGCAAACGACCCACAGATACGCAGTATTTT. Based on the CDR3 plus reference TRBV15 and TRBJ2-3, the full variable domain is DAMVIQNPRYQVTQFGKPVTLSCSQTLNHNVMYWYQQKSSQAPKLLFHYYDKDFNNEADTPDNFQSRRPNTSFCFLDIRSPGLGDTAMYLCATSKRPTDTQYFGPGTRLTVL.

The rearrangement links TRBV5-1 to TRBJ2-3; no reliable D call. This CDR3 contains 13 residues. The V end lost 4 bases, the J end lost 5 bases, and 11 bases lay between the germline ends. CDR1 SGHRS and CDR2 YFSETQ come from the germline V gene. The CDR3 DNA is TGCGCCAGCAGCACACGGCCGGGAGATACGCAGTATTTT. Translating it yields CASSTRPGDTQYF.

The chain has TRBV6-7 and TRBJ2-1; 11 bases match TRBD2. TRBV6-7 has ORF status, its function being uncertain. The V segment lost 4 bases and the J segment 0 bases; nucleotides outside the gene matches: 5. CDR3 size: 17 residues. CDR3 DNA: TGTGCCAGCAGTTCAGGACTAGCGGGTTGCTCCTACAATGAGCAGTTCTTC. Amino acids: CASSSGLAGCSYNEQFF.

This clonotype was recorded a few times. The V and J genes are TRBV7-9 and TRBJ2-3; no reliable D call. Trimming shortened V by 5 bases and J by 3 bases, and 9 bases separated the two germline ends. Germline V gene sequence: CDR1 SEHNR, CDR2 FQNEAQ (reference sequence). The CDR3 covers 13 residues. CDR3 protein: CASSQGRTDTQYF. Written as DNA, the CDR3 is TGTGCCAGCAGCCAAGGAAGAACAGATACGCAGTATTTT. The complete variable domain, with remaining parts taken from reference TRBV7-9 and TRBJ2-3, reads DTGVSQNPRHKITKRGQNVTFRCDPISEHNRLYWYRQTLGQGPEFLTYFQNEAQLEKSRLLSDRFSAERPKGSFSTLEIQRTEQGDSAMYLCASSQGRTDTQYFGPGTRLTVL.

To note about this clonotype: A junction end diverges from the germline sequence, so it may reflect a read error. The genes are TRBV11-2 and TRBJ2-3; 9 positions match TRBD2. The CDR3 has 19 residues. In germline, CDR1 is SGHAT, CDR2 FQNNGV. The CDR3 region is CASSPRPSMIAGVADTRYF. DNA of the CDR3: TGTGCCAGCAGCCCCCGACCTTCGATGATAGCGGGAGTGGCAGATACGCGGTATTTT.

The rearrangement links TRBV20-1 to TRBJ2-4, with 9 bases aligning to TRBD1. This CDR3 is built from 15 residues. Germline-derived CDR1 and CDR2 are DFQATT and SNEGSKA (reference sequence). V lost 5 bases and J lost 3; bases outside the gene matches: 8. Here the CDR3 reads CSAHRGQSVKNIQYF. In DNA form, the CDR3 reads TGCAGTGCTCACAGGGGGCAATCTGTCAAAAACATTCAGTACTTC.

This clonotype has only a few counts. The genes are TRBV10-3 and TRBJ2-7; D is ambiguous. The CDR3 totals 14 residues. V was cut by 6 bases and J by 5 bases, with 17 bases left in between. Per the germline V gene, CDR1 is ENHRY and CDR2 is SYGVKD. In DNA form, the CDR3 reads TGTGCCATCAGGGTGGAAGGGATGTACGACGAGCAGTACTTC. It is translated as CAIRVEGMYDEQYF.

The rearrangement links TRBV7-3 to TRBJ2-1; weak D call: TRBD2 (6 bases). Germline CDR1 and CDR2: SGHTA and FQGTGA. The CDR3 covers 15 residues. V lost 1 base to trimming and J lost 6 bases, with 13 bases between them. DNA of the CDR3: TGTGCCAGCAGCTTAATTGGAGGGCCCGTCAATGAGCAGTTCTTC. Protein: CASSLIGGPVNEQFF.

V gene TRBV7-9 combines with J gene TRBJ1-2; 7 bases map to TRBD1. Germline values: CDR1 SEHNR, CDR2 FQNEAQ (reference sequence). This CDR3 is 15 amino acids long. J gave up 4 bases and V 1 base, and 6 bases lay outside the gene matches. The CDR3 is CASSLDPGQVYGYTF. The CDR3 nucleotides are TGTGCCAGCAGCTTAGACCCCGGACAGGTCTATGGCTACACCTTC.

This clonotype was seen once. J is TRBJ1-2 and V is TRBV6-4; 12 positions agree with TRBD1. The CDR3 covers 15 residues. Germline V gene sequence: CDR1 MRHNA, CDR2 SNTAGT. Losses at the gene ends were 4 bases for V and 8 bases for J; bases not matched to a gene: 8. CDR3 protein: CASSATGQGAEGYTF. The DNA for the CDR3 is TGTGCCAGCAGTGCTACGGGACAGGGGGCGGAAGGCTACACCTTC.

This chain joins TRBV6-5 and TRBJ2-4; 9 positions match TRBD2. The end of the DNA aligns better with TRBJ2-7, so the J call may be wrong. Germline V gene lookup returns CDR1 MNHEY and CDR2 SVGAGI. This CDR3 has 16 amino acids. The CDR3 is CASSYFSPSGTNEQYF. DNA for the CDR3: TGTGCCAGCAGTTACTTTAGTCCTAGCGGGACAAACGAGCAGTACTTC.

J is TRBJ2-7 and V is TRBV4-2; 11 bases agree with TRBD2. Per germline, CDR1 LGHNA and CDR2 YNFKEQ. The V and J ends lost 0 bases and 0 bases, in that order; junction bases with no gene match: 1. The CDR3 loop spans 16 amino acids. CDR3 region: CASSQDTSGSSYEQYF. CDR3 DNA: TGTGCCAGCAGCCAAGATACTAGCGGGAGCTCCTACGAGCAGTACTTC.

This clonotype was seen only a few times. The chain recombines TRBV20-1 with TRBJ2-4; 7 nucleotides line up with TRBD2. The end of the DNA is better explained by TRBJ2-7, so the J call may be wrong. Germline V gene data show CDR1 as DFQATT and CDR2 as SNEGSKA (reference sequence). The CDR3 totals 14 residues. The CDR3 DNA sequence: TGCAGTGCTGAGGTGGCTAGCGGCACCTACGAGCAGTACTTC. Translated, it gives CSAEVASGTYEQYF.